The 4 T cell receptor beta chains below come from one sample, sequenced in a study of blood T cell repertoires in COVID-19. Profiled with immunoSEQ multiplex PCR; TCRdb holds only in-frame clones, not every one. The sample lists roughly 30,000 clones; roughly 88% were seen once. The source material was peripheral blood. These receptors originate from a human donor in a cohort sampled during active COVID-19.

V is TRBV6-5 and J is TRBJ2-7, with 7 bases aligning to TRBD1. The CDR3 covers 14 residues. The junction had 6 bases not matched to a gene; V was cut back by 6 bases and J by 1 base. CDR1 is MNHEY and CDR2 is SVGAGI in the germline V gene. The CDR3 region is CASSKRGQSYEQYF. The CDR3 DNA follows: TGTGCCAGCAGCAAGAGGGGACAGTCCTACGAGCAGTACTTC.

In its sample, this clone was seen once. The chain recombines TRBV10-3 with TRBJ2-7; unclear D gene. The germline V gene has CDR1 ENHRY and CDR2 SYGVKD. The CDR3 runs to 13 residues. The V and J ends lost 3 bases and 3 bases respectively, with 9 bases between them. The CDR3 DNA is TGTGCCATCAGTGAAGGAGCCAACTACGAGCAGTACTTC. Residues: CAISEGANYEQYF.

V and J are TRBV9 and TRBJ2-3, with D tentatively TRBD2 (6 bases). V was cut by 2 bases and J by 0 bases, with 13 bases left in between. The CDR3 spans 16 residues. CDR1 is SGDLS, CDR2 YYNGEE, per germline. CDR3 region: CASSVLGTRSTDTQYF. The CDR3, as DNA: TGTGCCAGCAGCGTCTTAGGGACTCGGAGCACAGATACGCAGTATTTT. The variable domain in full, with the rest retrieved from reference TRBV9 and TRBJ2-3, is DSGVTQTPKHLITATGQRVTLRCSPRSGDLSVYWYQQSLDQGLQFLIQYYNGEERAKGNILERFSAQQFPDLHSELNLSSLELGDSALYFCASSVLGTRSTDTQYFGPGTRLTVL.

V is TRBV6-5 and J is TRBJ2-2; 11 positions agree with TRBD1. V lost 6 bases and J lost 4; bases outside the gene matches: 4. This CDR3 contains 15 residues. Looked up from germline, CDR1 is MNHEY and CDR2 is SVGAGI. The CDR3 DNA reads as TGTGCCAGCAGCCGGACAGGGGGCGGCACCGGGGAGCTGTTTTTT. It is translated as CASSRTGGGTGELFF.